The 17 T cell receptor beta chains listed next were all sequenced from one sample in a study of blood T cells in healthy people across ages. Together with a sample-barcoded 5' primer, a J-beta primer mix was included in a second PCR lasting roughly 6 to 12 cycles. MiXCR was run by TCRdb on the 5' RACE reads, yielding one entry per CDR3 protein. The sample lists some 1,800,000 distinct CDR3 sequences, roughly two fifths occurring once. Sample: blood. The receptors originated from a human donor in good health.

The CDR3 protein is CASSQVQINTEAFF. For the CDR3, the DNA is TGCGCCAGCAGCCAAGTACAGATCAACACTGAAGCTTTCTTT. The chain combines TRBV4-1 with TRBJ1-1; no firm D call. With 1 base removed from V and 2 bases from J, the gap between germline ends came to 8 bases. Germline lookup yields CDR1 MGHRA and CDR2 YSYEKL. The CDR3 totals 14 residues.

A few counts support this clonotype. The CDR3 DNA follows: TGTGCCAGCAGCCAGGACAGGGCCTTGCAGTATTTT. Translation: CASSQDRALQYF. This rearrangement joins TRBV7-3 to TRBJ2-3; TRBD1 matches at 8 bases. This CDR3 has 12 amino acids. J was trimmed by 11 bases and V by 5 bases; bases with no gene match: 6. Germline V gives CDR1 SGHTA, CDR2 FQGTGA.

This clonotype was seen a handful of times. The chain uses TRBV7-3 and TRBJ1-5; tentative D call: TRBD1 (5 bases). The V gene lost 3 bases and the J gene lost 4 bases, with 13 bases spanning the gap. The germline V gene has CDR1 SGHTA and CDR2 FQGTGA. This CDR3 comprises 15 residues. CDR3 protein: CASSFGRVYNQPQHF. CDR3 DNA sequence: TGTGCCAGCAGCTTCGGCAGGGTGTATAATCAGCCCCAGCATTTT.

This clonotype was detected a few times. The chain has TRBV4-1 and TRBJ1-2; D perhaps matches TRBD1 (5 bases). Trimming cost V 1 base and J 1 base, with 22 bases left between them. The CDR3 sequence is 19 residues long. Per germline, CDR1 MGHRA and CDR2 YSYEKL. CDR3: CASSQVFDLGPGVNYGYTF. The CDR3 nucleotides are TGCGCCAGCAGCCAAGTCTTTGACCTGGGGCCAGGAGTTAACTATGGCTACACCTTC.

This sequence joins TRBV24-1 and TRBJ1-5, with a possible D match to TRBD1 (6 bases). The V gene's germline CDR1 is KGHDR and CDR2 SFDVKD. V lost 3 bases to trimming and J lost 5 bases, with 10 bases between them. The CDR3 loop spans 14 amino acids. CDR3 residues: CATSDNTGYQPQHF. DNA of the CDR3: TGTGCCACCAGTGATAATACAGGGTATCAGCCCCAGCATTTT.

The rearrangement uses TRBV20-1 and TRBJ2-4; no firm D call. The J call may not be correct, given that the DNA end is closer to TRBJ2-7. The germline gives CDR1 DFQATT, CDR2 SNEGSKA (reference sequence). The CDR3 contains 13 residues. Here the CDR3 DNA reads TGCAGTGCTAACGGTCTAGTAGAGTACGAGCAGTACTTC. Protein: CSANGLVEYEQYF.

The CDR3 bases are TGTGCCAGTAGAAGAGGTTGTGCTAACTATGGCTACACCTTC. Its protein is CASRRGCANYGYTF. The chain carries TRBV6-5 and TRBJ1-2; D not certain. The CDR3 consists of 14 residues. The V and J ends lost 9 bases and 0 bases respectively, with 14 bases between them. From germline, CDR1 is MNHEY and CDR2 SVGAGI.

With respect to this clonotype: A read error may produce the germline difference seen at one junction end. The rearrangement joins TRBV7-9 to TRBJ1-2; D is uncertain. This CDR3 comprises 14 residues. Looked up from germline, CDR1 is SEHNR and CDR2 is FQNEAQ (reference sequence). The CDR3 DNA reads TGTGCCGGCAGCTACTCGGATCCAAACTATGGCTACACCTTC. Its protein product is CAGSYSDPNYGYTF. Based on the CDR3 plus reference TRBV7-9 and TRBJ1-2, the full variable domain is DTGVSQNPRHKITKRGQNVTFRCDPISEHNRLYWYRQTLGQGPEFLTYFQNEAQLEKSRLLSDRFSAERPKGSFSTLEIQRTEQGDSAMYLCAGSYSDPNYGYTFGSGTRLTVV.

This rearrangement joins TRBV3-1 to TRBJ2-5; perhaps TRBD2 as D (5 bases). The assigned J gene may be wrong: the sequence end matches TRBJ2-7 better. The CDR3 runs 14 residues. Germline assignment: CDR1 LGHDT and CDR2 YNNKEL (reference sequence). The CDR3 is CASSQVGRDYEQYF. CDR3 DNA: TGTGCCAGCAGCCAAGTTGGACGGGATTACGAGCAGTACTTC.

This clonotype has just a few counts. The chain employs TRBV6-2 or TRBV6-3 and TRBJ1-2, with TRBD1 identical over 7 bases. Per the germline V gene, CDR1 is MNHEY and CDR2 is SVGEGT. Trimming at V came to 10 bases and at J to 5 bases, leaving 10 bases not matched to a gene. The CDR3 consists of 13 residues. In DNA, the CDR3 is TGTGCCAACAGACCCGAGGGGGCTTATGGCTACACCTTC. This codes for CANRPEGAYGYTF.

The genes are TRBV25-1 and TRBJ1-2, with D perhaps TRBD1 (5 bases). Germline V gene data show CDR1 as MGHDK and CDR2 as SYGVNS. Trimming removed 7 bases at V and 7 bases at J, with 13 bases between. This CDR3 contains 12 residues. The DNA of the CDR3 is TGTGCCAGCAATATGGGACTCCTTGGCTACACCTTC. As protein: CASNMGLLGYTF.

This clonotype has a handful of counts. This chain links TRBV5-1 with TRBJ2-5; 9 bases match TRBD1. This CDR3 has 19 amino acids. Germline lookup yields CDR1 SGHRS and CDR2 YFSETQ. Losses at the gene ends were 0 bases for V and 5 bases for J; bases not matched to a gene: 17. CDR3 in amino acids: CASSLVPGQGMDRLETQYF. The CDR3 nucleotides read TGCGCCAGCAGCTTGGTCCCGGGACAGGGAATGGATCGTCTGGAGACCCAGTACTTC.

The V call is TRBV29-1, the J call TRBJ1-2; TRBD1 is a possible D gene (5 bases). V was trimmed by 0 bases and J by 2 bases, leaving 13 bases between them. Germline CDR1 SQVTM, CDR2 ANQGSEA. The CDR3 totals 15 residues. Here the CDR3 reads CSVEDPGALNYGYTF. CDR3 nucleotide sequence: TGCAGCGTTGAAGATCCCGGGGCCCTCAACTATGGCTACACCTTC.

The chain links TRBV29-1 to TRBJ1-1; the match to TRBD1 covers 9 bases. J gave up 5 bases and V 5 bases, and 6 bases lay outside the gene matches. Per the germline V gene, CDR1 is SQVTM and CDR2 is ANQGSEA. This CDR3 has 13 residues. The CDR3 nucleotides are TGCAGCGTTACAGGGGGCGTTTATACTGAAGCTTTCTTT. Its translation is CSVTGGVYTEAFF.

Details on this clonotype: Given a much more abundant clone one base away, this may be a read error. V and J are TRBV20-1 and TRBJ2-1, with 7 bases lining up with TRBD2. V was clipped by 3 bases and J by 0 bases; unmatched bases: 2. The germline CDR1 and CDR2 sequences are DFQATT and SNEGSKA (reference sequence). The CDR3 consists of 14 residues. CDR3: CSASGGSSYNEQFF. The CDR3 DNA is TGCAGTGCTAGCGGGGGGAGCTCCTACAATGAGCAGTTCTTC.

This clonotype was seen only a few times. The chain recombines TRBV5-1 with TRBJ2-5; D not certain. The CDR3 totals 15 residues. V was pared by 1 base and J by 4 bases, with 14 bases between. The germline V gene has CDR1 SGHRS and CDR2 YFSETQ. The chain's CDR3 is CASSLIEELGETQYF. CDR3 in DNA: TGCGCCAGCAGCTTGATCGAGGAGCTGGGAGAGACCCAGTACTTC.

This clonotype was observed a few times. This chain connects TRBV6-5 to TRBJ1-4, with a tentative D call TRBD1 (5 bases). The CDR3 runs 15 residues. V was pared by 6 bases and J by 7 bases, with 18 bases between. Germline CDR1 is MNHEY and CDR2 is SVGAGI. The chain's CDR3 is CASRPIRVAGEKLFF. The CDR3 coding sequence is TGTGCCAGCAGACCCATCAGGGTAGCGGGTGAAAAACTGTTTTTT.